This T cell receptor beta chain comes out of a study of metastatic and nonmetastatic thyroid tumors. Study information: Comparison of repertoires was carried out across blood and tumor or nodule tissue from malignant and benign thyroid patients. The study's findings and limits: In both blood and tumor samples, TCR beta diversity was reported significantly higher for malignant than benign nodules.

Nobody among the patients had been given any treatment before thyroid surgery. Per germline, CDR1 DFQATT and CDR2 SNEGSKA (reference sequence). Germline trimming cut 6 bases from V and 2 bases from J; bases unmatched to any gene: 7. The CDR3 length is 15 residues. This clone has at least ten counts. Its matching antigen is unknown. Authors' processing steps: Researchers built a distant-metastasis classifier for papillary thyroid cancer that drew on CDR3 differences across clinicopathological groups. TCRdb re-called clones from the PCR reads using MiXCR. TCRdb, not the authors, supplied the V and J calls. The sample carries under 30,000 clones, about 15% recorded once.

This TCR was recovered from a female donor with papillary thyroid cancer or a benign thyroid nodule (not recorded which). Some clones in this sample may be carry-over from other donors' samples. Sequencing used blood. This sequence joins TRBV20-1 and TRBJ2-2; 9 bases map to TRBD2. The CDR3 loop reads CSALLSGSNTGELFF. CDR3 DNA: TGCAGTGCCCTACTTAGCGGGAGCAACACCGGGGAGCTGTTTTTT.